This record concerns one TCR beta chain sequence. The data were obtained in a study of T cell changes during pregnancy in multiple sclerosis. The CDR3 is made up of 13 amino acids. V was clipped by 7 bases and J by 6 bases, with 13 bases between them. The germline gives CDR1 SGHRS, CDR2 YFSETQ. The repertoire was sequenced with immunoSEQ multiplex PCR; TCRdb's copy has only in-frame clones and lacks some. The sample carries about 130,000 clones, roughly 97% recorded once. Sample: peripheral blood, taken after pregnancy. The TCR was taken from a female donor with multiple sclerosis, enrolled in a pregnancy study. The chain joins TRBV5-1 to TRBJ2-2; D is unclear. In nucleotides, the CDR3 is TGCGCCAGCCGCGTCTCCTACCCCGGGGAGCTGTTTTTT. Translation gives CASRVSYPGELFF. Filled out from reference TRBV5-1 and TRBJ2-2, the complete variable domain reads KAGVTQTPRYLIKTRGQQVTLSCSPISGHRSVSWYQQTPGQGLQFLFEYFSETQRNKGNFPGRFSGRQFSNSRSEMNVSTLELGDSALYLCASRVSYPGELFFGEGSRLTVL.